A selection of T cell receptor beta chains follows, all from one sample in a study of CD8 T cells in ankylosing spondylitis. TCRdb reanalysed the 5' RACE reads using MiXCR and keeps one entry per CDR3 protein. This sample has roughly 200,000 distinct CDR3 sequences; around a quarter occur once, and the top ten carry about 6.2%. Sample: blood, either unsorted or a sorted T cell fraction (not recorded which). The source is a male donor with ankylosing spondylitis or in good health (not recorded which). The CDR3 runs from the conserved cysteine through the conserved F or W. D genes are given only for firm matches. Only some rows state a clone size, as once, few, many or a class for expanded clones.

v_call	clone_size	j_call	d_call	cdr3_aa	cdr3_nt
TRBV10-3	NA	TRBJ1-1	NA	CAIRDTGVNTEAFF	TGTGCCATCAGGGACACGGGAGTGAACACTGAAGCTTTCTTT
TRBV4-1	few	TRBJ1-2	NA	CASSQDKIGGNTF	TGCGCCAGCAGCCAAGATAAGATTGGGGGGAACACCTTC
TRBV20-1	NA	TRBJ1-5	NA	CSAIPRGNQPQHF	TGCAGTGCGATACCCAGGGGAAATCAGCCCCAGCATTTT
TRBV20-1	many	TRBJ2-3	NA	CSAREGSKTDTQYF	TGCAGTGCTAGAGAGGGGTCGAAGACAGATACGCAGTATTTT
TRBV29-1	many	TRBJ2-7	TRBD1	CSVYWTGSYEQYF	TGCAGCGTTTACTGGACAGGCTCCTACGAGCAGTACTTC
TRBV27	many	TRBJ2-6	NA	CASSLWSRNSGANVLTF	TGTGCCAGCAGTTTATGGTCCAGGAATTCTGGGGCCAACGTCCTGACTTTC
TRBV7-3	many	TRBJ2-3	TRBD1	CASSPGQASDTQYF	TGTGCCAGCAGCCCGGGACAGGCATCAGATACGCAGTATTTT
TRBV2	many	TRBJ2-1	TRBD2	CASSDGRASNEQFF	TGTGCCAGCAGTGACGGGAGGGCCTCCAATGAGCAGTTCTTC
TRBV4-2	few	TRBJ1-2	TRBD1	CASSQPSDRANYGYTF	TGTGCCAGCAGCCAACCCTCGGACAGGGCCAACTATGGCTACACCTTC
TRBV29-1	many	TRBJ1-1	TRBD1	CSVEGGRGSTEAFF	TGCAGCGTTGAGGGGGGCAGGGGGAGTACTGAAGCTTTCTTT
TRBV14	few	TRBJ1-1	NA	CASSQIEGVSGTEAFF	TGTGCCAGCAGCCAAATAGAGGGGGTTTCGGGCACTGAAGCTTTCTTT
TRBV5-1	NA	TRBJ2-1	NA	CASSFVAPSPNEQFF	TGCGCCAGCAGCTTCGTAGCTCCCTCCCCCAATGAGCAGTTCTTC
TRBV29-1	NA	TRBJ2-5	TRBD1	CSPTTGAGETQYF	TGCAGCCCTACAACAGGGGCGGGAGAGACCCAGTACTTC
TRBV20-1	NA	TRBJ1-1	NA	CSARRENTEAFF	TGCAGTGCTAGGAGGGAGAACACTGAAGCTTTCTTT
TRBV29-1	NA	TRBJ2-5	TRBD1	CSVGQGTETQYF	TGCAGCGTTGGACAGGGGACAGAGACCCAGTACTTC
TRBV20-1	few	TRBJ2-7	TRBD1	CSARGWQGASSEQYF	TGCAGTGCTAGAGGTTGGCAGGGGGCATCGAGCGAGCAGTACTTC
TRBV29-1	many	TRBJ2-1	TRBD2	CSMGPSGSYEQFF	TGCAGCATGGGCCCTAGCGGGAGCTATGAGCAGTTCTTC
TRBV20-1	NA	TRBJ1-4	TRBD1	CSARAGPGGTNEKLFF	TGCAGTGCTAGAGCCGGGCCAGGGGGAACTAATGAAAAACTGTTTTTT
TRBV30	NA	TRBJ2-2	TRBD2	CAWSFGLAGAAGELFF	TGTGCCTGGAGTTTCGGGTTAGCGGGAGCAGCCGGGGAGCTGTTTTTT
TRBV6-2/TRBV6-3	many	TRBJ2-3	NA	CASARGRRERASTQYF	TGTGCCAGCGCCAGGGGCAGGAGGGAACGAGCGAGTACGCAGTATTTT
TRBV24-1	few	TRBJ2-1	NA	CATSVMTGDLNEQFF	TGTGCCACCAGTGTTATGACCGGAGATCTAAATGAGCAGTTCTTC
TRBV12-3/TRBV12-4	many	TRBJ2-7	TRBD1	CASSIPGQGVEQYF	TGTGCCAGCAGTATCCCGGGACAGGGGGTCGAGCAGTACTTC
TRBV12-3/TRBV12-4	NA	TRBJ2-1	NA	CASSWGRNEQFF	TGTGCCAGCAGTTGGGGGAGGAATGAGCAGTTCTTC
TRBV29-1	many	TRBJ2-4	NA	CSVEYPGSGIQYF	TGCAGCGTTGAATACCCAGGCTCGGGCATTCAGTACTTC
TRBV5-6	many	TRBJ2-3	TRBD2	CASSSNGTGRGRQDTQYF	TGTGCCAGCAGCTCGAACGGTACCGGGAGGGGTCGGCAGGATACGCAGTATTTT
TRBV10-1	NA	TRBJ2-1	NA	CASSEFGKSSYNEQFF	TGCGCCAGCAGTGAGTTTGGGAAAAGCTCCTACAATGAGCAGTTCTTC
TRBV18	NA	TRBJ2-1	NA	CASATAAESYNEQFF	TGTGCCAGCGCCACAGCGGCTGAATCCTACAATGAGCAGTTCTTC
TRBV29-1	NA	TRBJ2-6	NA	CSVAPGGTAGANVLTF	TGCAGCGTTGCACCTGGGGGCACGGCTGGGGCCAACGTCCTGACTTTC
TRBV20-1	many	TRBJ2-7	NA	CSASELNLPYEQYF	TGCAGTGCTAGTGAACTAAACCTTCCCTACGAGCAGTACTTC
TRBV20-1	NA	TRBJ2-7	TRBD1	CSAKRTGSSYEQYF	TGCAGTGCAAAACGGACAGGGAGCTCCTACGAGCAGTACTTC
TRBV12-3/TRBV12-4	NA	TRBJ1-2	NA	CASSRDIDYGYTF	TGTGCCAGCAGTCGGGACATAGACTATGGCTACACCTTC
TRBV27	many	TRBJ2-2	TRBD2	CASSIAGLSMNTGELFF	TGTGCCAGCAGTATCGCGGGACTATCCATGAACACCGGGGAGCTGTTTTTT
TRBV12-3/TRBV12-4	NA	TRBJ2-6	NA	CASSWSQTLGGANVLTF	TGTGCCAGCAGCTGGAGTCAGACCCTCGGTGGGGCCAACGTCCTGACTTTC
TRBV20-1	many	TRBJ2-7	TRBD2	CSASLAGDEVQYF	TGCAGTGCTAGCCTAGCGGGAGACGAGGTGCAGTACTTC
TRBV6-1	NA	TRBJ2-1	TRBD2	CASSGTSLGEQFF	TGTGCCAGCAGCGGGACTAGTTTGGGTGAGCAGTTCTTC
TRBV5-1	NA	TRBJ1-1	NA	CASSSGRTEAFF	TGCGCCAGCAGTTCTGGTCGAACTGAAGCTTTCTTT
TRBV2	NA	TRBJ1-4	NA	CASKAGVGEKLFF	TGTGCCAGCAAAGCGGGGGTTGGTGAAAAACTGTTTTTT
TRBV20-1	NA	TRBJ1-5	NA	CSARDRLGGNQPQHF	TGCAGTGCTAGAGACAGGTTAGGGGGAAATCAGCCCCAGCATTTT
TRBV20-1	NA	TRBJ2-7	NA	CSVTGRVYEQYF	TGCAGTGTTACGGGACGGGTCTACGAGCAGTACTTC
TRBV20-1	few	TRBJ2-7	TRBD2	CSANRGLASEQYF	TGCAGTGCTAACCGGGGACTAGCCTCCGAGCAGTACTTC
TRBV5-1	many	TRBJ2-2	TRBD2	CASSSGTSSTGELFF	TGCGCCAGCAGCTCCGGGACTAGCAGCACCGGGGAGCTGTTTTTT
TRBV20-1	many	TRBJ2-1	NA	CSARDPSLWEQFF	TGCAGTGCTAGAGATCCTAGCCTATGGGAGCAGTTCTTC
TRBV12-3/TRBV12-4	many	TRBJ2-2	TRBD2	CASSNSGGGNTGELFF	TGTGCCAGCAGTAATTCTGGGGGGGGGAACACCGGGGAGCTGTTTTTT
TRBV6-1	few	TRBJ2-3	NA	CASSEGGFRSDTQYF	TGTGCCAGCAGTGAAGGGGGATTTAGATCGGATACGCAGTATTTT
TRBV5-6	many	TRBJ1-1	NA	CASSPSWVATEAFF	TGTGCCAGCAGCCCATCGTGGGTAGCCACTGAAGCTTTCTTT
TRBV29-1	NA	TRBJ2-2	TRBD2	CSVKGTSGKPVNTGELFF	TGCAGCGTGAAGGGGACTAGCGGAAAACCAGTCAACACCGGGGAGCTGTTTTTT
TRBV7-3	many	TRBJ2-5	TRBD2	CASSLTAGVGETQYF	TGTGCCAGCAGCTTAACAGCGGGAGTTGGGGAGACCCAGTACTTC
TRBV6-5	NA	TRBJ1-1	NA	CASSYLGGEGTEAFF	TGTGCCAGCAGTTACCTGGGGGGGGAGGGCACTGAAGCTTTCTTT
TRBV20-1	NA	TRBJ1-5	TRBD1	CSVNTGAADQPQHF	TGCAGTGTGAATACAGGGGCGGCGGACCAGCCCCAGCATTTT
TRBV10-3	NA	TRBJ2-1	TRBD2	CAISDKREGRSPFF	TGTGCCATCAGTGACAAGCGGGAGGGCCGGAGTCCGTTCTTC
TRBV20-1	many	TRBJ2-1	NA	CSARDPQAEQFF	TGCAGTGCTAGGGACCCCCAAGCTGAGCAGTTCTTC
TRBV14	many	TRBJ2-1	NA	CASSQGPGTFHNEQFF	TGTGCCAGCAGCCAGGGTCCCGGGACCTTCCACAATGAGCAGTTCTTC
TRBV20-1	NA	TRBJ2-1	NA	CSAPQRNEQFF	TGCAGTGCTCCCCAGCGCAATGAGCAGTTCTTC
TRBV7-3	few	TRBJ1-3	NA	CASSPTGRGAGGNTIYF	TGTGCCAGCAGCCCCACCGGAAGGGGGGCTGGGGGAAACACCATATATTTT
TRBV5-8	NA	TRBJ2-2	TRBD1	CASSNRDRVRTGELFF	TGTGCCAGCAGCAACCGGGACAGGGTGCGCACCGGGGAGCTGTTTTTT
TRBV12-3/TRBV12-4	many	TRBJ2-7	NA	CASSLWGLNEQYF	TGTGCCAGCAGTTTATGGGGGCTCAACGAGCAGTACTTC
TRBV6-1	NA	TRBJ1-4	NA	CASTSAWGATNEKLFF	TGTGCCAGCACCAGCGCGTGGGGCGCAACTAATGAAAAACTGTTTTTT
TRBV12-3/TRBV12-4	many	TRBJ2-5	NA	CASSSSYGGHQETQYF	TGTGCCAGCAGTTCCTCTTACGGGGGACACCAAGAGACCCAGTACTTC
TRBV15	NA	TRBJ1-2	NA	CATSRVRSANYGYTF	TGTGCCACCAGCAGAGTGAGGAGCGCAAACTATGGCTACACCTTC